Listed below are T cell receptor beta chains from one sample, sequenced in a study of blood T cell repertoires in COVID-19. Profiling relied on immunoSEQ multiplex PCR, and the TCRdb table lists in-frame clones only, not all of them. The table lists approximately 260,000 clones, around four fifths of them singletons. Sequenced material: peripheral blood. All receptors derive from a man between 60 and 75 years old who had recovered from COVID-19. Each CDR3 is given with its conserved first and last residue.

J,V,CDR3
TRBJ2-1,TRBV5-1,CASSWGGARGREQFF
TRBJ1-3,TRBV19,CASSDRQRRSGNTIYF
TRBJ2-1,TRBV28,CASSFGGGAYNEQFF
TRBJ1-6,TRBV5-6,CASSPGTGGAYNSPLHF
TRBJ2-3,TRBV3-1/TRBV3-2,CASSQTSGRTDTQYF
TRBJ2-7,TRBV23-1,CASREGSAKAYEQYF
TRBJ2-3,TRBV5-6,CASRPGASVTDTQYF
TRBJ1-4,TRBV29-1,CSVKQGSRTNEKLFF
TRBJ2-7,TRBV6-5,CASSGAGYEQYF
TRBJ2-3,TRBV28,CASKGPGGRTDTQYF
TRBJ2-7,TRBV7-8,CASSSRDATSYEQYF
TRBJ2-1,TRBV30,CAWSVALLAGGSFSSYNEQFF
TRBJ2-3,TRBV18,CASSPQGDTQYF
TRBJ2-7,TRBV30,CASPQAGNSYEQYF
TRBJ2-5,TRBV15,CATSREGLSETQYF
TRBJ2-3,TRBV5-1,CASRLNLAGQTDTQYF
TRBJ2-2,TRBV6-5,CASRAGASTGELFF
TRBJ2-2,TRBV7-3,CASSLSGGNTGELFF
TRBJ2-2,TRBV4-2,CASSQDRGTNTGELFF
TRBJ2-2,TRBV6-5,CASTPGVGELFF
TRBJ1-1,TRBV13,CASSYKPGTEAFF
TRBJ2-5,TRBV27,CASSRLAGAVETQYF
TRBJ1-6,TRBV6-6,CASRGTGNSPLHF
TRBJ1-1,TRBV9,CASSPSQGANTEAFF
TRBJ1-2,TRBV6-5,CASGRAYGYTF
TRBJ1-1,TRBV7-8,CASSSQGHQMNTEAFF
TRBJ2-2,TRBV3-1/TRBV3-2,CASSQREFGTGELFF
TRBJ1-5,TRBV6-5,CASRDRGRPSQPQHF
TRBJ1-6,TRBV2,CADAKGDTGNSPLHF
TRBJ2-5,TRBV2,CASSYAKETQYF
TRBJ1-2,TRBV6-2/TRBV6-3,CASSPIRGQANYGYTF
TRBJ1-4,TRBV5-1,CASSSGDRDHEKLFF